A selection of T cell receptor beta chains follows, all from one sample in a study of T cell responses to AZD1222 COVID-19 vaccine. Clones were read by immunoSEQ multiplex PCR, and TCRdb kept only the in-frame ones, dropping some. The sample yields some 150,000 clones, around nine tenths seen once. The specimen comprised peripheral blood, sampled on day 0 of MenACWY control vaccination. Source of these receptors: an adult in good health. CDR3s include the opening cysteine and the closing phenylalanine or tryptophan. Each record gives: V gene, D gene, J gene, clone size, CDR3 DNA, CDR3 protein. D genes are given only for firm matches. Some rows have no size entry. The others give once, few or many, or a class for an expanded clone.

TRBV28	NA	TRBJ2-5	NA	TGTGCCAGCAGGAGGGGTTTTCGGAGAGAGACCCAGTACTTC	CASRRGFRRETQYF
TRBV15	NA	TRBJ1-1	NA	TGTGCCACCAGCGAAGGACGTACTGAAGCTTTCTTT	CATSEGRTEAFF
TRBV5-4	TRBD1	TRBJ1-2	NA	TGTGCCAGCAGCTTGGACAGGGGACTGGGGGGCTACACCTTC	CASSLDRGLGGYTF
TRBV3-1/TRBV3-2	NA	TRBJ2-7	NA	TGTGCCAGCAGCCAAGCCGATCGTACGAGGAGGTTCGAGCAGTACTTC	CASSQADRTRRFEQYF
TRBV28	TRBD1	TRBJ2-1	once	TGTGCCAGCAGTTTACAGACAGGGGTCGCGAATGAGCAGTTCTTC	CASSLQTGVANEQFF
TRBV7-9	TRBD2	TRBJ2-3	NA	TGTGCCAGCAGCTCAAGGACTAGCGGGATAACAGATACGCAGTATTTT	CASSSRTSGITDTQYF
TRBV28	NA	TRBJ2-7	once	TGTGCCAGCAGTTTACGGACAGCGGGGGAGCAGTACTTC	CASSLRTAGEQYF
TRBV11-2	TRBD1	TRBJ1-4	NA	TGTGCCAGCAGTCAAGGCGCGACAGGGAGGAATGAAAAACTGTTTTTT	CASSQGATGRNEKLFF
TRBV27	NA	TRBJ1-1	NA	TGTGCCAGCAGTTTGCCGGGCCAGAACACTGAAGCTTTCTTT	CASSLPGQNTEAFF
TRBV4-1	TRBD1	TRBJ2-1	NA	TGCGCCAGCAGCCAAGGGGACAGGCAGTTCTTC	CASSQGDRQFF
TRBV7-2	NA	TRBJ1-4	NA	TGTGCCAGCAGCCCCACGGGGGTCCGAGGTGAAAAACTGTTTTTT	CASSPTGVRGEKLFF
TRBV7-2	NA	TRBJ1-6	once	TGTGCCAGCAGCTTGGGGGGGACGGCCTACAATTCACCCCTCCACTTT	CASSLGGTAYNSPLHF
TRBV2	NA	TRBJ2-7	NA	TGTGCCAGCAGAGCAGGGTCCGAGCAGTACTTC	CASRAGSEQYF
TRBV4-2	TRBD2	TRBJ2-1	NA	TGTGCCAGCAGCCAGCTAGCGGTTAGCTCCTACAATGAGCAGTTCTTC	CASSQLAVSSYNEQFF
TRBV6-1	NA	TRBJ1-2	NA	TGTGCCAGCAGTGAAGCGCGCGGAGGGGTTTCCTATGGCTACACCTTC	CASSEARGGVSYGYTF
TRBV6-2/TRBV6-3	TRBD1	TRBJ2-1	once	TGTGCCAGCAGCTTCGGACAGGGGGGTTACAATGAGCAGTTCTTC	CASSFGQGGYNEQFF
TRBV4-1	NA	TRBJ1-3	NA	TGCGCCAGCAGCCAAGACAGGGGTACTGGAAACACCATATATTTT	CASSQDRGTGNTIYF
TRBV28	NA	TRBJ2-1	NA	TGTGCCAGCAGTTTCTTCTTCTCTAGCGCCAACTACAATGAGCAGTTCTTC	CASSFFFSSANYNEQFF
TRBV9	TRBD1	TRBJ1-6	NA	TGTGCCAGCAGCGCCTTGACAGGGCGAAATTCACCCCTCCACTTT	CASSALTGRNSPLHF
TRBV9	NA	TRBJ2-1	NA	TGTGCCAGCAGCACCTCGCCGACTAACGAGCAGTTCTTC	CASSTSPTNEQFF
TRBV18	NA	TRBJ1-3	NA	TGTGCCAGCTCACCTCCGGGAACCTCTGGAAACACCATATATTTT	CASSPPGTSGNTIYF
TRBV10-3	NA	TRBJ1-1	NA	TGTGCCATCAGTGAGGATGAGGGGCGAGGAACTGAAGCTTTCTTT	CAISEDEGRGTEAFF
TRBV5-4	NA	TRBJ1-3	NA	TGTGCCAGCAGCTTTTCCTCTGGAAACACCATATATTTT	CASSFSSGNTIYF
TRBV18	TRBD1	TRBJ2-5	once	TGTGCCAGCTCACCAACCGGGACAGGGGGCTCCGGGACCCAGTACTTC	CASSPTGTGGSGTQYF
TRBV4-2	TRBD2	TRBJ2-7	NA	TGTGCCAGCAGCCAAGATCTTACTAGCGAGTACTACGAGCAGTACTTC	CASSQDLTSEYYEQYF
TRBV18	NA	TRBJ1-2	once	TGTGCCAGCTCACCTGGCCTTCGGGATGGCTACACCTTC	CASSPGLRDGYTF
TRBV6-5	NA	TRBJ2-7	NA	TGTGCCAGCCTCGTATGGGGGGCCTACGAGCAGTACTTC	CASLVWGAYEQYF
TRBV28	NA	TRBJ1-6	NA	TGTGCCAGCAGTTTAAGAGATTCACCCCTCCACTTT	CASSLRDSPLHF
TRBV3-1/TRBV3-2	NA	TRBJ1-2	NA	TGTGCCAGCAGCCAAGAGGTGTGGGGAAACTATGGCTACACCTTC	CASSQEVWGNYGYTF
TRBV19	NA	TRBJ1-6	NA	NA	CASTSGLRTPLHF
TRBV11-2	NA	TRBJ2-2	NA	TGTGCCAGCAGCTTCGGACTTACCGGGGAGCTGTTTTTT	CASSFGLTGELFF
TRBV7-9	NA	TRBJ2-3	NA	TGTGCCAGCAGCTTCGTAGGCGCAGATACGCAGTATTTT	CASSFVGADTQYF
TRBV29-1	NA	TRBJ1-3	NA	TGCAGCGTTGGAGCACAGTTCTCTGGAAACACCATATATTTT	CSVGAQFSGNTIYF
TRBV30	NA	TRBJ1-4	once	TGTGCCTGGAGTGTTTCAATGGAAAAACTGTTTTTT	CAWSVSMEKLFF
TRBV29-1	NA	TRBJ1-1	NA	TGCAGCGTTTTCCAGCAGAACACTGAAGCTTTCTTT	CSVFQQNTEAFF